This T cell receptor beta chain is from a study of T cell responses to AZD1222 COVID-19 vaccine. This clone was found a few times. This CDR3 contains 13 residues. Germline V gene lookup returns CDR1 SGHDT and CDR2 YYEEEE. V lost 4 bases to trimming and J lost 6 bases, with 14 bases between them. Using immunoSEQ multiplex PCR, the repertoire was profiled, and TCRdb retains in-frame clones only, with some absent. The sample records tens of thousands of clones, 86% being singletons. The chain has TRBV5-6 and TRBJ2-7; D might be TRBD2 (6 bases). Sequencing was performed on peripheral blood, taken on day 0 of AZD1222 vaccination. This clonotype was obtained from an adult in good health. The CDR3 region has the DNA TGTGCCAGCAGCCTTTCCCAGGGAGGCGAGCAGTACTTC. Its protein product is CASSLSQGGEQYF. The full variable domain, with the rest looked up from reference TRBV5-6 and TRBJ2-7, is DAGVTQSPTHLIKTRGQQVTLRCSPKSGHDTVSWYQQALGQGPQFIFQYYEEEERQRGNFPDRFSGHQFPNYSSELNVNALLLGDSALYLCASSLSQGGEQYFGPGTRLTVT.